Each of the 25 T cell receptor beta chains below was sequenced from the same sample in a study of T cells in Graves' hyperthyroidism and ophthalmopathy. Researchers took RNA transcripts and amplified the TCR beta CDR3 regions from them. The HTBI primer set served for first-round RT-PCR of the TCR CDR3. TCRdb reanalysed the multiplex PCR reads using MiXCR and keeps one entry per CDR3 protein. Altogether about 350,000 distinct CDR3 sequences are present, roughly 13% being singletons, with the ten largest covering about 37%. The specimen was blood. All receptors derive from a woman between 35 and 50 years old with Graves' ophthalmopathy.

The chain recombines TRBV20-1 with TRBJ1-4; possible D gene TRBD1, 5 bases. Trimming removed 6 bases from V and 11 bases from J, with 16 bases in between. The germline V gene has CDR1 DFQATT and CDR2 SNEGSKA (reference sequence). This CDR3 contains 12 residues. CDR3 region: CSAYHQEGKLFF. The DNA of the CDR3 is TGCAGTGCGTATCACCAAGAGGGGAAACTGTTTTTT.

This clonotype turned up a few times. The chain uses TRBV4-1 and TRBJ2-7, with a possible D match to TRBD1 (6 bases). V was cut by 1 base and J by 2 bases, with 12 bases left in between. From germline, CDR1 is MGHRA and CDR2 YSYEKL. CDR3 size: 15 residues. The DNA of the CDR3 is TGCGCCAGCAGCCAAGGGGGGCTCGCGACCTACGAGCAGTACTTC. It is translated as CASSQGGLATYEQYF.

This clonotype was seen many times. V is TRBV2 and J is TRBJ2-5; no clear D. V was cut by 7 bases and J by 2 bases, with 14 bases left in between. The CDR3 length is 14 residues. The germline gives CDR1 SNHLY, CDR2 FYNNEI. This chain's CDR3 is CASKLEAIQETQYF. DNA of the CDR3: TGTGCCAGCAAGTTGGAAGCGATTCAAGAGACCCAGTACTTC.

The table lists this clonotype with many counts. CDR3 in DNA: TGCAGCGTTGACATCTCCTACGAGCAGTACTTC. Its protein product is CSVDISYEQYF. The V and J genes are TRBV29-1 and TRBJ2-7, with D unclear. This CDR3 is 11 amino acids long. CDR1 SQVTM and CDR2 ANQGSEA come from the germline V gene. The V end was cut by 3 bases, the J end by 0 bases, with 3 bases between.

This clonotype was seen ten or more times. V is TRBV7-2 and J is TRBJ2-7; D is unresolved. V lost 2 bases and J lost 0, with 8 bases in between. The CDR3 loop spans 14 amino acids. Looked up from germline, CDR1 is SGHTA and CDR2 is FQGNSA. The CDR3, as DNA: TGTGCCAGCAGCTTATCCCTGGCCTCCTACGAGCAGTACTTC. Amino acid sequence: CASSLSLASYEQYF.

A word on this clonotype: This could be a read error, since a much larger clone is one nucleotide away. The chain links TRBV2 to TRBJ1-2; TRBD1 matches 7 bases. Germline V CDR1 and CDR2: SNHLY, FYNNEI. The CDR3 totals 15 residues. After removal of 10 bases from V and 8 bases from J, the junction contained 19 bases not matched to a gene. CDR3 amino acids: CANTRKTGGGQGYTF. Here the CDR3 DNA reads TGTGCCAACACCCGAAAGACAGGAGGGGGCCAGGGCTACACCTTC.

The chain links TRBV5-8 to TRBJ2-5; 10 bases fit TRBD1. The CDR3 runs to 16 residues. Losses at the gene ends were 4 bases for V and 4 bases for J; bases not matched to a gene: 10. The germline V gene has CDR1 SGHTS and CDR2 YDEGEE. CDR3 nucleotides: TGTGCCAGCAGCCGGACCCGGGACAGGGGAGGAGAGACCCAGTACTTC. Translating gives CASSRTRDRGGETQYF.

This clonotype showed up many times. This chain joins TRBV15 and TRBJ2-7; TRBD2 is a possible D gene (5 bases). The CDR3 runs to 15 residues. Trimming left V 0 bases short and J 4 bases short, with 13 bases between. The germline V gene encodes CDR1 LNHNV and CDR2 YYDKDF (reference sequence). The CDR3 sequence is CATSRDALGGYEQYF. The DNA of the CDR3 is TGTGCCACCAGCAGAGACGCCCTGGGCGGGTACGAGCAGTACTTC.

This clonotype was seen ten or more times. This chain joins TRBV20-1 and TRBJ2-1; 7 nucleotides line up with TRBD2. This CDR3 comprises 13 residues. Losses at the gene ends were 1 base for V and 10 bases for J; bases not matched to a gene: 7. Germline CDR1 reads DFQATT; CDR2 reads SNEGSKA (reference sequence). The CDR3 sequence: CSARAGGRDEQFF. CDR3 DNA sequence: TGCAGTGCTAGAGCGGGAGGTCGGGACGAGCAGTTCTTC.

This clonotype was detected only a few times. The chain's CDR3 is CASSAIGYGYTF. The CDR3, as DNA: TGTGCCAGCAGCGCCATTGGCTATGGCTACACCTTC. The chain combines TRBV5-4 with TRBJ1-2; D is ambiguous. V lost 4 bases and J 4 bases, leaving 8 bases between the germline ends. Looked up from germline, CDR1 is SGHNT and CDR2 is YYREEE (reference sequence). This CDR3 comprises 12 residues.

This clonotype appeared many times. V and J are TRBV12-3 or TRBV12-4 and TRBJ2-1; 9 bases fit TRBD2. Losses at the gene ends were 1 base for V and 5 bases for J; bases not matched to a gene: 3. This CDR3 is 15 amino acids long. The CDR3 here is CASSLGLAGHNEQFF. The CDR3 DNA sequence: TGTGCCAGCAGTTTAGGGCTAGCGGGGCACAATGAGCAGTTCTTC.

This clonotype appeared many times. The chain recombines TRBV3-1 with TRBJ2-1, with 7 bases identical to TRBD1. The germline gives CDR1 LGHDT, CDR2 YNNKEL (reference sequence). The junction had 4 bases not matched to a gene; V was cut back by 3 bases and J by 11 bases. The length of the CDR3 is 12 residues. The CDR3 sequence: CASSQNRGKQFF. DNA for the CDR3: TGTGCCAGCAGCCAGAACAGGGGAAAGCAGTTCTTC.

Comment on this clonotype: This may come from a read error, since a much larger clone is one base off. The V gene is TRBV12-3 or TRBV12-4, the J gene TRBJ1-4; 7 nucleotides line up with TRBD1. The CDR3 spans 16 residues. J lost 6 bases, V lost 5 bases, and 12 bases had no gene match. In DNA, the CDR3 is TGTGCCAGCAGTCCAATCCGGGACAGCCTTTATGAAAAACTGTTTTTT. Protein product: CASSPIRDSLYEKLFF.

This clonotype was counted many times. The chain links TRBV28 to TRBJ2-3; D tentatively reads TRBD1 or TRBD2 (5 bases each). The V end was cut by 5 bases, the J end by 0 bases, with 9 bases between. The CDR3 is 14 amino acids. CDR1 is MDHEN and CDR2 is SYDVKM in the germline V gene. This CDR3 is CASSPGDSTDTQYF. The DNA of the CDR3 is TGTGCCAGCAGTCCCGGGGACAGCACAGATACGCAGTATTTT.

This clonotype was seen at least ten times. The chain joins TRBV7-2 to TRBJ2-5, with 7 bases aligning to TRBD1. CDR1 SGHTA and CDR2 FQGNSA come from the germline V gene. The trim removed 4 bases at V and 4 bases at J, leaving 6 bases unmatched. The CDR3 runs 14 residues. This CDR3 reads CASSSTGWGETQYF. The CDR3 bases are TGTGCCAGCAGCTCGACAGGGTGGGGAGAGACCCAGTACTTC.

The chain is built from TRBV30 and TRBJ2-1, with D possibly TRBD2 on 5 matching bases. The germline V and J ends were trimmed by 0 bases and 1 base, with 25 bases remaining between them. Looked up from germline, CDR1 is GTSNPN and CDR2 is SVGIG (reference sequence). The CDR3 loop spans 20 amino acids. For the CDR3, the DNA is TGTGCCTGGAGTGTACTAGACGGGTTTTGGCGCCGAGAGTCCTACAATGAGCAGTTCTTC. Translating gives CAWSVLDGFWRRESYNEQFF.

With regard to this clonotype: This sequence may be a read error, since a much larger clone differs from it by one base. The chain couples TRBV7-9 to TRBJ2-7; possibly TRBD1 or TRBD2 for D (7 bases each). CDR3 length equals 17 residues. Trimming took off 6 bases at V and 2 bases at J, with 23 bases between the two ends. The germline CDR1 and CDR2 sequences are SEHNR and FQNEAQ (reference sequence). DNA of the CDR3: TGTGCCAGCAGACCCCAGGGGGGAGGGCCGAACCCCTACGAGCAGTACTTC. This codes for CASRPQGGGPNPYEQYF.

This clonotype showed up many times. The chain couples TRBV6-1 to TRBJ2-7; 9 nucleotides align to TRBD1. CDR1 and CDR2 (germline): MNHNS, SASEGT. The trim removed 9 bases at V and 2 bases at J, leaving 11 bases unmatched. This CDR3 is built from 15 residues. The DNA for the CDR3 is TGTGCCAGTCGCGCTACCGGGACAGGGACCTACGAGCAGTACTTC. It specifies CASRATGTGTYEQYF.

This sequence joins TRBV25-1 and TRBJ2-2; TRBD1 agrees at 7 bases. Per the germline V gene, CDR1 is MGHDK and CDR2 is SYGVNS. The CDR3 length is 14 residues. J was trimmed by 6 bases and V by 4 bases; bases with no gene match: 5. CDR3 protein: CASSGQGFAGELFF. In DNA, the CDR3 is TGTGCCAGCAGTGGACAGGGTTTCGCCGGGGAGCTGTTTTTT. Based on the CDR3 plus reference TRBV25-1 and TRBJ2-2, the full variable domain is EADIYQTPRYLVIGTGKKITLECSQTMGHDKMYWYQQDPGMELHLIHYSYGVNSTEKGDLSSESTVSRIRTEHFPLTLESARPSHTSQYLCASSGQGFAGELFFGEGSRLTVL.

This clonotype showed up many times. This chain connects TRBV7-8 to TRBJ1-2; D may be TRBD1 (5 bases). Germline V gives CDR1 SGHVS, CDR2 FQNEAQ. The V end lost 4 bases, the J end lost 1 base, and 10 bases lay between the germline ends. The length of the CDR3 is 14 residues. The CDR3 protein is CASSYGAHNYGYTF. The CDR3 nucleotides read TGTGCCAGCAGCTACGGGGCCCATAACTATGGCTACACCTTC. Complete variable domain (other parts from reference TRBV7-8 and TRBJ1-2): GAGVSQSPRYKVAKRGQDVALRCDPISGHVSLFWYQQALGQGPEFLTYFQNEAQLDKSGLPSDRFFAERPEGSVSTLKIQRTQQEDSAVYLCASSYGAHNYGYTFGSGTRLTVV.

The rearrangement joins TRBV20-1 to TRBJ2-3, with 12 bases identical to TRBD2. The CDR3 length is 16 residues. V trimming: 5 bases; J trimming: 6 bases; junction bases outside the gene matches: 12. The germline gives CDR1 DFQATT, CDR2 SNEGSKA (reference sequence). CDR3 amino acids: CSAVPRTSGKGDTQYF. CDR3 coding DNA: TGCAGTGCTGTCCCTAGGACTAGCGGGAAAGGGGATACGCAGTATTTT.

Here the CDR3 reads CASSLRLAGERETQYF. CDR3 sequence (DNA): TGTGCCAGCAGCCTCAGACTAGCGGGAGAACGGGAGACCCAGTACTTC. The genes are TRBV3-1 and TRBJ2-5, with 12 bases matching TRBD2. From germline, CDR1 is LGHDT and CDR2 YNNKEL (reference sequence). This CDR3 is 16 amino acids long. J gave up 5 bases and V 4 bases, and 8 bases lay outside the gene matches.

This clonotype was counted ten times or more. This chain uses TRBV6-2 or TRBV6-3 with TRBJ1-5; D is unclear. Per germline, CDR1 MNHEY and CDR2 SVGEGT. V lost 7 bases, J lost 3 bases, and 10 bases lay in between. The CDR3 extends over 13 amino acids. In DNA form, the CDR3 reads TGTGCCAGCACTCCGGTTTACAATCAGCCCCAGCATTTT. This translates into CASTPVYNQPQHF.

In its sample, this clonotype was seen a few times. The chain links TRBV7-9 to TRBJ1-1; 8 positions agree with TRBD1. The ends lost 6 bases at V and 2 bases at J; junction bases unmatched: 14. The CDR3 covers 17 residues. The V gene's germline CDR1 is SEHNR and CDR2 FQNEAQ (reference sequence). The CDR3: CASRPQGGRGPNTEAFF. Written as DNA, the CDR3 is TGTGCCAGCAGGCCACAGGGGGGGCGGGGACCTAACACTGAAGCTTTCTTT.

This clonotype was detected only a few times. A much larger clone is a single base away; this may be a read error. The rearrangement links TRBV6-1 to TRBJ1-1; D not certain. The germline gives CDR1 MNHNS, CDR2 SASEGT. With 4 bases removed from V and 2 bases from J, the gap between germline ends came to 11 bases. The CDR3 consists of 14 residues. In DNA form, the CDR3 reads TGTGCCAGCAGTGTTTTCGGAATAAACACTGAAGCTTTCTTT. Amino acids: CASSVFGINTEAFF.